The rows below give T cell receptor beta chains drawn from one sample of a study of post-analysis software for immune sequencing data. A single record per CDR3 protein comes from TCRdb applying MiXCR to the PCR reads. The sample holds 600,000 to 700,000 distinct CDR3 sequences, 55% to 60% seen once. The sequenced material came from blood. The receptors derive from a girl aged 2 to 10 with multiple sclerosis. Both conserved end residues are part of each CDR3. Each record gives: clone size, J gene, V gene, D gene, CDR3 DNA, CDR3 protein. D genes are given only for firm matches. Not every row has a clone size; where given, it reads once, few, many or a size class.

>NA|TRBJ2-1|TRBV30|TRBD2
TGTGCCTGGAATCGGGGGGGCTCCTACAATGAGCAGTTCTTC
CAWNRGGSYNEQFF
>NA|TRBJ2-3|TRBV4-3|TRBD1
TGCGCCAGCAGCCGGGACAGGGAGAGCACAGATACGCAGTATTTT
CASSRDRESTDTQYF
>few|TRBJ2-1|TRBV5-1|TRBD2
TGCGCCAGCAGCTTGGTAGCTAGCGGTGAGCAGTTCTTC
CASSLVASGEQFF
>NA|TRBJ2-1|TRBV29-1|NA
TGCAGCGTTTACCGGGAAGACAATGAGCAGTTCTTC
CSVYREDNEQFF
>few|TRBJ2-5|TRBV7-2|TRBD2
TGTGCCAGCAGCTTACTAGCGGGGGCCCTTCAAGAGACCCAGTACTTC
CASSLLAGALQETQYF
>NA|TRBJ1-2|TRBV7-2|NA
TGTGCCAGCAGCCCCTTTCGGAACTATGGCTACACCTTC
CASSPFRNYGYTF
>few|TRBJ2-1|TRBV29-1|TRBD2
TGCAGCGTTGCTATAGCGGGAGCATACAATGAGCAGTTCTTC
CSVAIAGAYNEQFF
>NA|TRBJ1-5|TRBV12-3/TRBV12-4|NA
TGTGCCAGCAGTTTGACAGTCCTCTGGGGGCAGCCCCAGCATTTT
CASSLTVLWGQPQHF
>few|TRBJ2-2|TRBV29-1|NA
TGCAGCGTTGAGCTCGTTGATTCCCCCACCGGGGAGCTGTTTTTT
CSVELVDSPTGELFF
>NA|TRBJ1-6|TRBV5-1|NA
TGCGCCAGCAGCTTCGGGATGGACCTGAACAATTCACCCCTCCACTTT
CASSFGMDLNNSPLHF
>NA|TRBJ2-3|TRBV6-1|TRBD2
TGTGCCAGCAGTCTAGGACTAGCGGGAGGGACTAGCACAGATACGCAGTATTTT
CASSLGLAGGTSTDTQYF
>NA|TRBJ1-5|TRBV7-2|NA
TGTGCCAGCAGCTTAGAAGAGACCAATCAGCCCCAGCATTTT
CASSLEETNQPQHF
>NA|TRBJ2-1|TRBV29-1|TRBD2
TGCAGCGTTGACAGCGGGAGTAAGGATGAGCAGTTCTTC
CSVDSGSKDEQFF
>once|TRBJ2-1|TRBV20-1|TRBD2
TGCAGTGCTAGAGGCCCTAGCGGGAGTAGGAATGAGCAGTTCTTC
CSARGPSGSRNEQFF
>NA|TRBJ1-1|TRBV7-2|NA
TGTGCCAGCAGCTTAGGGGGGGGTGGGCCGCGAGCTTTCTTT
CASSLGGGGPRAFF
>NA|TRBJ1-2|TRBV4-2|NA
TGTGCCAGCAGCCAAGAAGAGGGCTTGGGCTACACCTTC
CASSQEEGLGYTF
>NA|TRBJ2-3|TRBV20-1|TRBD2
TGCAGTGCCTCAGGACTAGCGGGGGGATCAGATACGCAGTATTTT
CSASGLAGGSDTQYF
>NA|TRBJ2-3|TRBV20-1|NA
TGCAGTGCTATCCGGCCTAGCGCGAGCACAGATACGCAGTATTTT
CSAIRPSASTDTQYF
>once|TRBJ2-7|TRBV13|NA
TGTGCCAGCGCCTCGGGACCGAGCTACGAGCAGTACTTC
CASASGPSYEQYF
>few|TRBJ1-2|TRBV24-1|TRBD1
TGTGCCACCAGTGATCAGGGGGCCTATGGCTACACCTTC
CATSDQGAYGYTF
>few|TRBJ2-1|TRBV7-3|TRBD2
TGTGCCAGCAGCTTACTAGCGGGGACTCGATACAATGAGCAGTTCTTC
CASSLLAGTRYNEQFF
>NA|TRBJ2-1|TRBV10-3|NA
TGTGCCATCAGTGGCGGAAAACAGGAGGTGCGTTACAATGAGCAGTTCTTC
CAISGGKQEVRYNEQFF
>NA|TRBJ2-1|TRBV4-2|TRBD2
TGTGCCAGCAGCCAAGGGTGGTCTAGCGGGGGAAATAGGAATGAGCAGTTCTTC
CASSQGWSSGGNRNEQFF
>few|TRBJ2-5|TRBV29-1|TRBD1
TGCAGCGTATGGACAGGGGGCCACAAGATAAAAGAGACCCAGTACTTC
CSVWTGGHKIKETQYF
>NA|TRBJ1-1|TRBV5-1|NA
TGCGCCAGCAGTCCGGTGGGGGCGGCACGAAACACTGAAGCTTTCTTT
CASSPVGAARNTEAFF
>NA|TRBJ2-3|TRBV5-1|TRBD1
TGCGCCAGCAGCCGAGAGGTGCCCGGGACAGGGACGTCAGATACGCAGTATTTT
CASSREVPGTGTSDTQYF
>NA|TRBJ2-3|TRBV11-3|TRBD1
TGTGCCAGCAGCTTAGGCCGACAGGGGGATCTGGATACGCAGTATTTT
CASSLGRQGDLDTQYF
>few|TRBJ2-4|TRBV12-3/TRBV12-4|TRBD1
TGTGCCAGCAGCCAAATGCAGGGGGTGAACATTCAGTACTTC
CASSQMQGVNIQYF
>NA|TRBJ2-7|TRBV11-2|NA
TGTGCCAGCAGCTTAGATTCAGGCCTCACCTACGAGCAGTACTTC
CASSLDSGLTYEQYF
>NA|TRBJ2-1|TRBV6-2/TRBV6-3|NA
TGTGCCAGCAGTTCTAGCGTAGGAGGAGATAATGAGCAGTTCTTC
CASSSSVGGDNEQFF
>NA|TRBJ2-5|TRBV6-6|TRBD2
TGTGCCAGCAGCCCACTCCTAGCGGGGGGGCGGGAGACCCAGTACTTC
CASSPLLAGGRETQYF
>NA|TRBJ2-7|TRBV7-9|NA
TGTGCCAGCAGCTTGTCCGACTGGAGGCCCCAGTACTTC
CASSLSDWRPQYF
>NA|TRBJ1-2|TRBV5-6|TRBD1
TGTGCCAGCAACACACCGGGACAGGGTTCGATTGATGGCTACACCTTC
CASNTPGQGSIDGYTF
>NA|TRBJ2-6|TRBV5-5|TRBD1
TGTGCCAGCAGATTCCGGGACAGTGTCTCCGGGGCCAACGTCCTGACTTTC
CASRFRDSVSGANVLTF
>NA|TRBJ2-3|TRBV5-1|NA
TGCGCCAGCAGCATATTGCCGATCGGGACACCGTATTTT
CASSILPIGTPYF
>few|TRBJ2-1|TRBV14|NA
TGTGCCAGCAGCCAAGGACGGACGGGGAGACGGAGTGAGCAGTTCTTC
CASSQGRTGRRSEQFF
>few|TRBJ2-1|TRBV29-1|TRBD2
TGCAGCGTTGGACTAGCGGGTACCTACAATGAGCAGTTCTTC
CSVGLAGTYNEQFF
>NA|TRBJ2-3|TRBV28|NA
TGTGCCAGCAGCCGTACCCGCTTAGGGGTCTGGGATACGCAGTATTTT
CASSRTRLGVWDTQYF
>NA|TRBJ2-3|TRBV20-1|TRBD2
TGCAGTGCTAGAGGCAGCGGGGCTAGCACAGATACGCAGTATTTT
CSARGSGASTDTQYF
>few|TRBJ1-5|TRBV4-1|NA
TGCGCCAGCAGCCAAGAAATATCGGGCAAGGGCAATCAGCCCCAGCATTTT
CASSQEISGKGNQPQHF
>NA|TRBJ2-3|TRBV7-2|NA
TGTGCCAGCAGCTTAAGTCGGGGGTGGTCGACTAGCACAGATACGCAGTATTTT
CASSLSRGWSTSTDTQYF
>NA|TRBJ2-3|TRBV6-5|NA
TGTGCCAGCACCAAAAGGGACGGGGGCCGAGATACGCAGTATTTT
CASTKRDGGRDTQYF
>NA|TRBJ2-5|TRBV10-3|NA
TGTGCCATCAGTGAGTCGACATCCCCCGGGGAGACCCAGTACTTC
CAISESTSPGETQYF
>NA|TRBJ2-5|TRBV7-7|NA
TGTGCTAGCAGCTCATCGTCAGGCCGAACCCGGGAGACCCAGTACTTC
CASSSSSGRTRETQYF
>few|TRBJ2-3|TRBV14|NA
TGTGCCAGCAGCCAAGATTGGGGCAAAAGCACAGATACGCAGTATTTT
CASSQDWGKSTDTQYF
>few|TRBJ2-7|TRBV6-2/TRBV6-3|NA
TGTGCCAGCAGTTACGGCGGGATTTACGAGCAGTACTTC
CASSYGGIYEQYF
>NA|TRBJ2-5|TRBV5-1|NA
TGCGCCAGCAGCCCGAGACCCGGACCGGCGGAGACCCAGTACTTC
CASSPRPGPAETQYF
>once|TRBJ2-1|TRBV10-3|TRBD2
TGTGCCATCGGACCTCTAGCGGGAATGGAGTTCTTC
CAIGPLAGMEFF
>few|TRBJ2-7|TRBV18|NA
TGTGCCAGCTCACCACGAACGACAGCCGTTTCCTACGAGCAGTACTTC
CASSPRTTAVSYEQYF
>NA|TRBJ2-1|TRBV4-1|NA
TGCGCCAGCAGCCAGAGGCGGAATGAGCAGTTCTTC
CASSQRRNEQFF
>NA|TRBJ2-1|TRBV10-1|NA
TGCGCCAGCAGTGAGGGATTGGGGGCAACCTCCAATGAGCAGTTCTTC
CASSEGLGATSNEQFF
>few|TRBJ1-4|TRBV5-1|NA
TGCGCCAGCAGCTATACCAGAAGGGAAAAACTGTTTTTT
CASSYTRREKLFF
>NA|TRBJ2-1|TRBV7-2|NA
TGTGCCAGCAGCTCTCGACTATTAGCGGAGGGCTCCTACAATGAGCAGTTCTTC
CASSSRLLAEGSYNEQFF
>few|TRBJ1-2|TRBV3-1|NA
TGTGCCAGCAGCCACGGCAGGTTAGGGGTCTATGGCTACACCTTC
CASSHGRLGVYGYTF
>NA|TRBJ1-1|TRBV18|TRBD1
TGTGCCAGCTCACCGCGACAGGGGAACACTGAAGCCTTCTTT
CASSPRQGNTEAFF
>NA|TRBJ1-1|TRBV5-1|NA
TGCGCCAGCAGCTTGGCCACGGGGCTGGCTTTCTTT
CASSLATGLAFF
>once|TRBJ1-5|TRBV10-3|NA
TGTGCCATCAGCCCACGGGGAGAGGATCAGCCCCAGCATTTT
CAISPRGEDQPQHF